Presented here are 23 T cell receptor beta chains from one specimen sequenced in a study of blood T cell repertoires in COVID-19. Libraries were prepared by immunoSEQ multiplex PCR; TCRdb keeps only in-frame clonotypes and omits some of them. This sample has over 70,000 clones, with 86% found just once. Sequenced sample: peripheral blood. All receptors derive from a human donor in a cohort sampled during active COVID-19.

The chain carries TRBV9 and TRBJ2-1, with 11 positions matching TRBD1. CDR3 length: 15 amino acids. Looked up from germline, CDR1 is SGDLS and CDR2 is YYNGEE. Germline trimming cut 4 bases from V and 8 bases from J; bases unmatched to any gene: 8. The CDR3 sequence is CASSPWTGGWDEQFF. The CDR3 nucleotides are TGTGCCAGCAGCCCCTGGACAGGGGGCTGGGATGAGCAGTTCTTC.

A single count supports this clone. At one end the junction does not follow the germline gene, possibly because of a read error. CDR3 coding DNA: TGCAGCGCAATAACTCTGGGACAGTCAATTTTT. Protein: CSAITLGQSIF. J is TRBJ1-3 and V is TRBV29-1; 7 bases are shared with TRBD1. This CDR3 has 11 residues. Germline V gene lookup returns CDR1 SQVTM and CDR2 ANQGSEA.

The chain employs TRBV29-1 and TRBJ2-2; 9 positions agree with TRBD1. The germline CDR1 and CDR2 sequences are SQVTM and ANQGSEA. The CDR3 has 13 residues. J was trimmed by 7 bases and V by 6 bases; bases with no gene match: 6. The CDR3 here is CSVSQGAVGELFF. In nucleotides, the CDR3 is TGCAGCGTATCACAGGGGGCGGTCGGGGAGCTGTTTTTT.

The rearrangement uses TRBV5-5 and TRBJ1-5, with D possibly being TRBD1 (5 bases). The V and J ends lost 7 bases and 3 bases respectively, with 26 bases between them. Germline values: CDR1 SGHKS, CDR2 YYEKEE (reference sequence). There are 18 residues in the CDR3. Written as DNA, the CDR3 is TGTGCCAGCGAGACTCGGGGGAAACGGGTATGGTACAATCAGCCCCAGCATTTT. This codes for CASETRGKRVWYNQPQHF.

The V gene is TRBV19, the J gene TRBJ1-1, with D possibly being TRBD1 (5 bases). The CDR3 length is 13 residues. Trimming stripped 5 bases from V and 4 bases from J, with 11 bases between. CDR1 and CDR2 from the germline V gene are LNHDA and SQIVND (reference sequence). CDR3 sequence: CASSARGITEAFF. For the CDR3, the DNA is TGTGCCAGTAGTGCAAGGGGTATCACTGAAGCTTTCTTT.

The chain joins TRBV7-3 to TRBJ2-5; D is ambiguous. CDR3 size: 15 residues. Trimming pared 5 bases from V and 3 bases from J, leaving 16 bases between. Germline V gives CDR1 SGHTA, CDR2 FQGTGA. The CDR3 loop is CASSPKWALEETQYF. CDR3 sequence (DNA): TGTGCCAGCAGCCCCAAGTGGGCCCTGGAAGAGACCCAGTACTTC.

V usage is TRBV5-1 and J usage is TRBJ2-5, with a tentative D call TRBD1 (6 bases). Trimming pared 0 bases from V and 5 bases from J, leaving 11 bases between. This CDR3 comprises 14 residues. Germline-derived CDR1 and CDR2 are SGHRS and YFSETQ. The CDR3 DNA is TGCGCCAGCAGCTTGGAGGGCAGGGGTGAGACCCAGTACTTC. Encoded protein: CASSLEGRGETQYF.

The chain combines TRBV7-8 with TRBJ1-3; 9 bases map to TRBD1. The CDR3 is 16 residues long. Trimming took 5 bases from V and 4 from J; bases not matched to a gene: 9. Germline V gene sequence: CDR1 SGHVS, CDR2 FQNEAQ. CDR3 region: CASSLRTGASGNTIYF. The CDR3 DNA is TGTGCCAGCAGCCTCCGGACAGGGGCGTCAGGAAACACCATATATTTT.

This chain links TRBV5-1 with TRBJ2-1, with a tentative D call TRBD1 (5 bases). This CDR3 contains 15 residues. Germline CDR1 SGHRS, CDR2 YFSETQ. Trimming took 0 bases from V and 3 from J, leaving 10 bases between them. The CDR3 nucleotides read TGCGCCAGCAGCTTGGTGCGACAGCGCTACAATGAGCAGTTCTTC. Amino acids: CASSLVRQRYNEQFF.

The CDR3 loop is CASSLLRGGIEQYF. Here the CDR3 DNA reads TGTGCCAGCAGCTTATTGCGGGGGGGCATCGAGCAGTACTTC. The V gene is TRBV7-9, the J gene TRBJ2-7; 9 bases are shared with TRBD2. Germline V gene data show CDR1 as SEHNR and CDR2 as FQNEAQ (reference sequence). With V trimmed by 2 bases and J by 6 bases, 5 bases remained unmatched. This CDR3 is 14 amino acids long.

The rearrangement joins TRBV7-9 to TRBJ1-2, with 7 bases aligning to TRBD1. Losses at the gene ends were 5 bases for V and 6 bases for J; bases not matched to a gene: 12. Germline V gene data show CDR1 as SEHNR and CDR2 as FQNEAQ (reference sequence). The CDR3 consists of 15 residues. The CDR3 protein is CASSRNRGNTDGYTF. The CDR3 DNA reads as TGTGCCAGCAGCCGAAACAGGGGAAACACGGATGGCTACACCTTC.

This chain uses TRBV28 with TRBJ1-4; TRBD1 matches at 10 bases. The CDR3 loop spans 17 amino acids. CDR1 and CDR2 (germline): MDHEN, SYDVKM. Trimming removed 6 bases from V and 4 bases from J; junction bases left unmatched: 11. This CDR3 reads CASSPDRGPSGNEKLFF. CDR3 DNA: TGTGCCAGCAGCCCTGACAGGGGGCCGAGTGGTAATGAAAAACTGTTTTTT.

This rearrangement joins TRBV10-3 to TRBJ1-1; 7 positions match TRBD1. V shed 8 bases and J 1 base; nucleotides not matched to a gene: 4. Germline assignment: CDR1 ENHRY and CDR2 SYGVKD. The CDR3 is made up of 13 amino acids. CDR3: CAIVPGGNTEAFF. The CDR3 DNA reads TGTGCCATCGTCCCAGGGGGGAACACTGAAGCTTTCTTT.

This clone has more than one count but fewer than ten. V is TRBV19 and J is TRBJ1-2; TRBD1 matches 7 bases. The CDR3 covers 13 residues. Germline loops: CDR1 LNHDA, CDR2 SQIVND (reference sequence). The junction had 5 bases not matched to a gene; V was cut back by 5 bases and J by 5 bases. The CDR3 loop is CASSPQGFYGYTF. CDR3 DNA: TGTGCCAGTAGTCCACAGGGGTTTTATGGCTACACCTTC.

V gene TRBV14 combines with J gene TRBJ2-6, with D hard to call. V dropped 2 bases and J dropped 0 bases, with 8 bases sitting between them. CDR3 size: 16 residues. Germline-derived CDR1 and CDR2 are SGHDN and FVKESK. The CDR3 sequence is CASSQRQSSGANVLTF. CDR3 nucleotide sequence: TGTGCCAGCAGCCAACGACAAAGCTCTGGGGCCAACGTCCTGACTTTC. The full variable domain, completed using reference TRBV14 and TRBJ2-6, is EAGVTQFPSHSVIEKGQTVTLRCDPISGHDNLYWYRRVMGKEIKFLLHFVKESKQDESGMPNNRFLAERTGGTYSTLKVQPAELEDSGVYFCASSQRQSSGANVLTFGAGSRLTVL.

The chain carries TRBV27 and TRBJ1-2; unclear D gene. With 5 bases removed from V and 4 bases from J, the gap between germline ends came to 11 bases. CDR3 size: 13 residues. Germline CDR1 MNHEY, CDR2 SMNVEV (reference sequence). This CDR3 reads CASSRRPAYGYTF. In DNA, the CDR3 is TGTGCCAGCAGTCGGAGACCAGCCTATGGCTACACCTTC.

A remark on this clone: The sample carries other DNA sequences with the same CDR3. The genes are TRBV28 and TRBJ2-7, with D perhaps matching TRBD2 (5 bases). The germline gives CDR1 MDHEN, CDR2 SYDVKM. This CDR3 spans 12 amino acids. V lost 5 bases to trimming and J lost 2 bases, with 7 bases between them. In DNA, the CDR3 is TGTGCCAGCAGTCTCGGGACCTACGAGCAGTACTTC. This sequence encodes CASSLGTYEQYF.

The V gene is TRBV12-5, the J gene TRBJ2-1; D possibly corresponds to TRBD2 (6 bases). The germline V gene encodes CDR1 LGHNT and CDR2 FRNRAP. The CDR3 is 16 amino acids. V was shortened by 9 bases and J by 0 bases, with 18 bases between the two germline ends. The CDR3 region has the DNA TGTGCTAGAGGCGGGTCTAGCGAGAGCTCCTACAATGAGCAGTTCTTC. Translation gives CARGGSSESSYNEQFF.

This rearrangement joins TRBV7-2 to TRBJ1-1; tentatively, D is TRBD1 (6 bases). This CDR3 contains 13 residues. With 3 bases removed from V and 4 bases from J, the gap between germline ends came to 9 bases. The germline V gene encodes CDR1 SGHTA and CDR2 FQGNSA. The CDR3 bases are TGTGCCAGCAGCTTCCAGGGGCTCACTGAAGCTTTCTTT. It is translated as CASSFQGLTEAFF.

V gene TRBV28 combines with J gene TRBJ1-4; D ambiguous. Germline assignment: CDR1 MDHEN and CDR2 SYDVKM. CDR3 length: 11 residues. Trimming shortened V by 7 bases and J by 3 bases, and 3 bases separated the two germline ends. The CDR3 coding sequence is TGTGCCAGCACCTCTAATGAAAAACTGTTTTTT. Its translation is CASTSNEKLFF.

The chain joins TRBV9 to TRBJ2-5; a possible D gene is TRBD1 (5 bases). Germline V lookup: CDR1 SGDLS, CDR2 YYNGEE. V was clipped by 3 bases and J by 2 bases, with 14 bases between them. This CDR3 has 15 residues. The CDR3 reads CASSEQGLWQETQYF. CDR3 bases: TGTGCCAGCAGCGAGCAGGGCCTATGGCAAGAGACCCAGTACTTC.

This chain uses TRBV5-4 with TRBJ2-2; TRBD1 matches at 10 bases. Germline CDR1 SGHNT, CDR2 YYREEE (reference sequence). This CDR3 spans 16 amino acids. Trimming took 5 bases from V and 4 from J; bases not matched to a gene: 8. The CDR3 here is CASSYLGTGVTGELFF. In DNA form, the CDR3 reads TGTGCCAGCAGTTATCTCGGGACAGGGGTCACCGGGGAGCTGTTTTTT.

This clone was recorded a few times. This sequence joins TRBV7-8 and TRBJ2-1; 12 bases map to TRBD1. CDR3 size: 16 residues. V shed 5 bases and J 10 bases; nucleotides not matched to a gene: 12. Germline V gives CDR1 SGHVS, CDR2 FQNEAQ. CDR3 loop: CASSGRDRGREREQFF. CDR3 bases: TGTGCCAGCAGCGGACGGGACAGGGGGCGCGAAAGGGAGCAGTTCTTC.